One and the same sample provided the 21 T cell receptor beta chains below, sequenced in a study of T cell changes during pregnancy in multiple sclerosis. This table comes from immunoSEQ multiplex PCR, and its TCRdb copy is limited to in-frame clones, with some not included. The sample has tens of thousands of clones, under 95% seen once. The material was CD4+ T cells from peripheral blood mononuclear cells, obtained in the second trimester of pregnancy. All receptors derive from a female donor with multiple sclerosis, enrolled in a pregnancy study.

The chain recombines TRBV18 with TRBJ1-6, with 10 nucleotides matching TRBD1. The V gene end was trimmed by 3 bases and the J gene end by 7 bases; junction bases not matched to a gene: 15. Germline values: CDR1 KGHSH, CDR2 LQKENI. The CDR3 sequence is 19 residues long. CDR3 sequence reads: CASSPDYTGTGARNSPLHF. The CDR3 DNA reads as TGTGCCAGCTCACCTGATTATACCGGGACAGGGGCGCGGAATTCACCCCTCCACTTT.

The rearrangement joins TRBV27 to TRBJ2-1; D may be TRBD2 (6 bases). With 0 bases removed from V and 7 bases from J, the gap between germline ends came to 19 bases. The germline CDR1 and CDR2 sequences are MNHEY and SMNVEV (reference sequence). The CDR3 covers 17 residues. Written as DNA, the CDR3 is TGTGCCAGCAGTTTATCCTTCTCGGGAGCTGTGTGGAATGAGCAGTTCTTC. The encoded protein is CASSLSFSGAVWNEQFF.

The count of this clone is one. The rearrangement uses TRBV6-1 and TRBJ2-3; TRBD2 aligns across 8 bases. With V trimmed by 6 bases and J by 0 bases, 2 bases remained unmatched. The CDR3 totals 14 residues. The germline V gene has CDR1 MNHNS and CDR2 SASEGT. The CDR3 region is CASSVAGSTDTQYF. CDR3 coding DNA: TGTGCCAGCAGCGTAGCGGGGAGCACAGATACGCAGTATTTT.

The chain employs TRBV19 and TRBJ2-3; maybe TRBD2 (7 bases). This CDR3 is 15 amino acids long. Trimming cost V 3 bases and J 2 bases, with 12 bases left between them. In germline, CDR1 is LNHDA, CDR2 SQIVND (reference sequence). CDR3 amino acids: CASSIGRGDTDTQYF. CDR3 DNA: TGTGCCAGTAGTATTGGGAGGGGGGACACAGATACGCAGTATTTT.

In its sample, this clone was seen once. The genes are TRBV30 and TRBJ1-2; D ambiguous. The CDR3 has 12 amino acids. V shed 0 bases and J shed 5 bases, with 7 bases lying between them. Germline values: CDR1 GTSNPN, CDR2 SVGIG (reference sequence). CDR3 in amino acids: CAWSVSVYGYTF. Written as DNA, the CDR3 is TGTGCCTGGAGTGTATCGGTTTATGGCTACACCTTC.

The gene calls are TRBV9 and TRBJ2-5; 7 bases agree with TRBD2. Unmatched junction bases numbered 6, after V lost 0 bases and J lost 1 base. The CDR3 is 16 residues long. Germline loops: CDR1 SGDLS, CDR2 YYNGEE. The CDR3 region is CASSVGGGDTQETQYF. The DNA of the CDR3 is TGTGCCAGCAGCGTAGGGGGAGGGGATACCCAAGAGACCCAGTACTTC.

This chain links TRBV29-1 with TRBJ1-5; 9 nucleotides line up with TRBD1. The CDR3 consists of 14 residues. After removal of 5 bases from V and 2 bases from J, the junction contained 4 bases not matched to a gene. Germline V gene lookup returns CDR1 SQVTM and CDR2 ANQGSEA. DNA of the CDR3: TGCAGCGTTTCGGACAGGGGCGGCAATCAGCCCCAGCATTTT. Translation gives CSVSDRGGNQPQHF. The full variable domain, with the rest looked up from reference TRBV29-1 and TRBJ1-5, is SAVISQKPSRDICQRGTSLTIQCQVDSQVTMMFWYRQQPGQSLTLIATANQGSEATYESGFVIDKFPISRPNLTFSTLTVSNMSPEDSSIYLCSVSDRGGNQPQHFGDGTRLSIL.

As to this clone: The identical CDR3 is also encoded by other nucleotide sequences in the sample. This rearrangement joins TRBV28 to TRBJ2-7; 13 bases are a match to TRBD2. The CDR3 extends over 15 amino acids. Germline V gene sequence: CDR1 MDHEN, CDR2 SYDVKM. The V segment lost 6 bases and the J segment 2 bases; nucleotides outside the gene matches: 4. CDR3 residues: CASSPGTSGTYEQYF. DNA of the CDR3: TGTGCCAGCAGCCCTGGGACTAGCGGGACCTACGAGCAGTACTTC.

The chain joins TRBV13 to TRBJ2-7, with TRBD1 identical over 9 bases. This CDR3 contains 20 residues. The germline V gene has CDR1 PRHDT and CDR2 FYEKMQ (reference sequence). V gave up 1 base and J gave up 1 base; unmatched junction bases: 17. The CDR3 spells CASSLEPPTGGYPGSYEQYF. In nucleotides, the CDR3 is TGTGCCAGCAGCTTAGAACCCCCGACAGGGGGGTACCCTGGATCCTACGAGCAGTACTTC.

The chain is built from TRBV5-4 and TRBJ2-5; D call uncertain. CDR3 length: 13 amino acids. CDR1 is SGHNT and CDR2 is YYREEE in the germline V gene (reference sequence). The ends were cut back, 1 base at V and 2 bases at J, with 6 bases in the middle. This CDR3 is CASSLTAQETQYF. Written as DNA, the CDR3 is TGTGCCAGCAGCTTGACAGCACAAGAGACCCAGTACTTC. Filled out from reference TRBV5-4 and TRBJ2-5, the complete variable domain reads ETGVTQSPTHLIKTRGQQVTLRCSSQSGHNTVSWYQQALGQGPQFIFQYYREEENGRGNFPPRFSGLQFPNYSSELNVNALELDDSALYLCASSLTAQETQYFGPGTRLLVL.

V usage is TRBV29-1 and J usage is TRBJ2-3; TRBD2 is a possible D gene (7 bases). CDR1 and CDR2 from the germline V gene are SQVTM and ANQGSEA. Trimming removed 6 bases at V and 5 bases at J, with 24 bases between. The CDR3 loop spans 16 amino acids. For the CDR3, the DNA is TGCAGCGTCGTGGGGGGCTCGGGGGGCGCAGAAGATACGCAGTATTTT. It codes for CSVVGGSGGAEDTQYF.

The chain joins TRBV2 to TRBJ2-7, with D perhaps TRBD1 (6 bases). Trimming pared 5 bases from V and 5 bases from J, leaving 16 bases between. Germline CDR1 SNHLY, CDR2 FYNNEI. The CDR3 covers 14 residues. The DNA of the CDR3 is TGTGCCAGCAGTCCTTTTAACAGGGCCCACGAGCAGTACTTC. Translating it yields CASSPFNRAHEQYF. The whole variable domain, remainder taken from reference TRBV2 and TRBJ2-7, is EPEVTQTPSHQVTQMGQEVILRCVPISNHLYFYWYRQILGQKVEFLVSFYNNEISEKSEIFDDQFSVERPDGSNFTLKIRSTKLEDSAMYFCASSPFNRAHEQYFGPGTRLTVT.

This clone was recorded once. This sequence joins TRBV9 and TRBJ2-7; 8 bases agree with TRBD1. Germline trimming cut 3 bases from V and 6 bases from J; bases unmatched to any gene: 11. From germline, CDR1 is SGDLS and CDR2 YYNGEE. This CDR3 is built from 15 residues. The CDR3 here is CASSAGTGRDREQYF. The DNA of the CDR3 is TGTGCCAGCAGCGCCGGGACAGGTAGGGATCGCGAGCAGTACTTC.

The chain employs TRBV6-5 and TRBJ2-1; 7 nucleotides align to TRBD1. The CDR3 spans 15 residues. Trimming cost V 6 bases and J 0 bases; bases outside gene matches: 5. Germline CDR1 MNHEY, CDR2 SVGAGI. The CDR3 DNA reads TGTGCCAGCAGCCGTGGGACAGTCTCCTACAATGAGCAGTTCTTC. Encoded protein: CASSRGTVSYNEQFF.

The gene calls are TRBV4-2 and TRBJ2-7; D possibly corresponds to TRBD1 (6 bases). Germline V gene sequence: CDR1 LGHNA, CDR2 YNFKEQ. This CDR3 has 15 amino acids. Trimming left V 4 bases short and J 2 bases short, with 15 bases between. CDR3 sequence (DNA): TGTGCCAGCAGCCGGGTCGGACAGAACACCTACGAGCAGTACTTC. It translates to CASSRVGQNTYEQYF.

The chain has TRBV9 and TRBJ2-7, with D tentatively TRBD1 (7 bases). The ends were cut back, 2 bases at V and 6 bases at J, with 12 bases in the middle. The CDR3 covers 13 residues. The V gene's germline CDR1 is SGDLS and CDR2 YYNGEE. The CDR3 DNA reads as TGTGCCAGCAGCGTTGGGACAGCGGGCGAGCAGTACTTC. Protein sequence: CASSVGTAGEQYF.

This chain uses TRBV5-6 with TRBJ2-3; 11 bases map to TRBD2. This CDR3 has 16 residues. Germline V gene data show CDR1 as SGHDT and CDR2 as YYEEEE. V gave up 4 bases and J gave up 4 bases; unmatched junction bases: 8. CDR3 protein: CASSILAGGPPDTQYF. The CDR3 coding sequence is TGTGCCAGCAGCATCTTAGCGGGGGGGCCGCCAGATACGCAGTATTTT.

In DNA form, the CDR3 reads TGTGCCAGCAGTTTCCCCCGACCCGGGGAAGGATCTGGAAACACCATATATTTT. Its translation is CASSFPRPGEGSGNTIYF. This rearrangement joins TRBV27 to TRBJ1-3, with D unclear. This CDR3 has 18 amino acids. Germline CDR1 and CDR2: MNHEY and SMNVEV (reference sequence). V lost 3 bases to trimming and J lost 1 base, with 19 bases between them.

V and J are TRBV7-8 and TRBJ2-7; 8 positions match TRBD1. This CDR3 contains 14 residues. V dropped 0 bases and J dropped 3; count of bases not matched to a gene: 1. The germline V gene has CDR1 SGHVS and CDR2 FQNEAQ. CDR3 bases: TGTGCCAGCAGCTTAGCGGACAGGGTCTACGAGCAGTACTTC. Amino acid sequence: CASSLADRVYEQYF.

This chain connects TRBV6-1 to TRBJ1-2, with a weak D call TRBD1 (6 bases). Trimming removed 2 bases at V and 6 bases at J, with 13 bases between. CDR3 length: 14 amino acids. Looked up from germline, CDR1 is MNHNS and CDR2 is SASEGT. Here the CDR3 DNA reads TGTGCCAGCAGTGAATGGGGGCCGCGGGATGGCTACACCTTC. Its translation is CASSEWGPRDGYTF.

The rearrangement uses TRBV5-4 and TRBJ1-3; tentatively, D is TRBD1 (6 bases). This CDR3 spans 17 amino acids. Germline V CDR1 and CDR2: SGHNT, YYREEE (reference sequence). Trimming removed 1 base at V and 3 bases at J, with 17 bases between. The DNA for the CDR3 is TGTGCCAGCAGCTTGAACCTGGGGGGGGCAAGTGGAAACACCATATATTTT. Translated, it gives CASSLNLGGASGNTIYF.